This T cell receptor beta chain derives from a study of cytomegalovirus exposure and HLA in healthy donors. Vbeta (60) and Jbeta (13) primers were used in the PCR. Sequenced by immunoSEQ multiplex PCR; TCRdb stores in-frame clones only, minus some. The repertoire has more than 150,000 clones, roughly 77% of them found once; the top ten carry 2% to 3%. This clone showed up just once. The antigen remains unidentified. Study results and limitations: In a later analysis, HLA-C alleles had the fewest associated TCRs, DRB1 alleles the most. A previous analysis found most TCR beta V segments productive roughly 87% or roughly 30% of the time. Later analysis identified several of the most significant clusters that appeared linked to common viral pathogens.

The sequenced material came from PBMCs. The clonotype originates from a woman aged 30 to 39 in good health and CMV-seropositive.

The CDR3 sequence is CATSSGGAVFEKLFF. The CDR3, as DNA: TGTGCCACCAGCAGTGGCGGGGCAGTTTTTGAAAAACTGTTTTTT. The chain employs TRBV15 and TRBJ1-4; maybe TRBD1 (5 bases). V dropped 3 bases and J dropped 7 bases, with 15 bases sitting between them. Germline lookup yields CDR1 LNHNV and CDR2 YYDKDF (reference sequence). This CDR3 contains 15 residues.